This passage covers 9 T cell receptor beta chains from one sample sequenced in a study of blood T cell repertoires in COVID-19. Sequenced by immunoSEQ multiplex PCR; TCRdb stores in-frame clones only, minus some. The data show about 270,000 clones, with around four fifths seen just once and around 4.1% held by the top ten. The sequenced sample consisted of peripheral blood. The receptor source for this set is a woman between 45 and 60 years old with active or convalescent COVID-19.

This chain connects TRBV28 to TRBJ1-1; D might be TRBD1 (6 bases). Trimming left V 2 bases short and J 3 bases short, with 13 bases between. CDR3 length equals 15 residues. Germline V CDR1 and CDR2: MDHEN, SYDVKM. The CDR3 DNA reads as TGTGCCAGCAGTTTACTACTACAGGGAGACACTGAAGCTTTCTTT. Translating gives CASSLLLQGDTEAFF.

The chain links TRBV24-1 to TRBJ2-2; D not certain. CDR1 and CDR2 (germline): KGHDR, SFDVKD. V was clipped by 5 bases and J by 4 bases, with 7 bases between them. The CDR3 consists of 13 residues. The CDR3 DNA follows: TGTGCCACCAGTGGCAGGCGCACCGGGGAGCTGTTTTTT. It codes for CATSGRRTGELFF.

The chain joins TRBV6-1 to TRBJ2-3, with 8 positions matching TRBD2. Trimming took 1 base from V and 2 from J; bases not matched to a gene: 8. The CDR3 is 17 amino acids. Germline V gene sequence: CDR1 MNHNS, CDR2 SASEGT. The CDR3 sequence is CASSEEVAAGVTDTQYF. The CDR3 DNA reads TGTGCCAGCAGTGAAGAAGTGGCAGCGGGAGTCACAGATACGCAGTATTTT.

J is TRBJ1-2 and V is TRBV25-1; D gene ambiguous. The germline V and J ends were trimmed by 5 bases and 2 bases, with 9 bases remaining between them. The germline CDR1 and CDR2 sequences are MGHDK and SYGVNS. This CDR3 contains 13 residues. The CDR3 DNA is TGTGCCAGCAGTCCCCAGATAAACTATGGCTACACCTTC. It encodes CASSPQINYGYTF.

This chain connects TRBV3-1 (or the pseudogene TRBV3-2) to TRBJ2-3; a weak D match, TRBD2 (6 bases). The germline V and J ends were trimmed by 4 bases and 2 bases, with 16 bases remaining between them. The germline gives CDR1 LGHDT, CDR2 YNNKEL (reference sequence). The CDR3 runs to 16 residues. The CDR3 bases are TGTGCCAGCAGCCCGGTGGGGGGAGGTTCCACAGATACGCAGTATTTT. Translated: CASSPVGGGSTDTQYF.

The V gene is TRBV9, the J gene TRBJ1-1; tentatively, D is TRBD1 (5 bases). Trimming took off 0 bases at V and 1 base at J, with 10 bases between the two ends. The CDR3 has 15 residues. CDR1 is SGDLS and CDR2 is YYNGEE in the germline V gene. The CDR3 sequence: CASSVVGPRNTEAFF. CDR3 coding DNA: TGTGCCAGCAGCGTAGTGGGGCCGAGGAACACTGAAGCTTTCTTT.

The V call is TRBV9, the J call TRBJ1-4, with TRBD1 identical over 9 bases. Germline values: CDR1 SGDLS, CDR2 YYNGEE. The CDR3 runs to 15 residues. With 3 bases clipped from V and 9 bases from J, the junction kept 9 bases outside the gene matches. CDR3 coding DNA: TGTGCCAGCAGCGGCGGGGGGACAGGGCAACAAAAACTGTTTTTT. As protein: CASSGGGTGQQKLFF.

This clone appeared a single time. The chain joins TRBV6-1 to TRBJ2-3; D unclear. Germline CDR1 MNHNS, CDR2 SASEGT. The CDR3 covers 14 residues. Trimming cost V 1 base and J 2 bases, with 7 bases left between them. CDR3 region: CASSEDRDTDTQYF. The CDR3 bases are TGTGCCAGCAGTGAAGACCGAGACACAGATACGCAGTATTTT.

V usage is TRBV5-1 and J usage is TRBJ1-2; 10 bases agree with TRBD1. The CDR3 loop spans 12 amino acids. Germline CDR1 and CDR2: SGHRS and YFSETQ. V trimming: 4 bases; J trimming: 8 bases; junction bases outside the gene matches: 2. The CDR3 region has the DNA TGCGCCAGCAGCGGACAGGGGGAAGGCTACACCTTC. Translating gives CASSGQGEGYTF.